This T cell receptor beta chain was profiled in a study of T cells in Graves' hyperthyroidism and ophthalmopathy. Overall study: The authors collected peripheral blood at initial diagnosis, before any treatment.

This clonotype has only a few counts. The length of the CDR3 is 14 residues. Germline CDR1 and CDR2: SQVTM and ANQGSEA. V lost 1 base to trimming and J lost 1 base, with 8 bases between them. Amplification yielded TCR beta CDR3 regions, with RNA transcripts as the source. Researchers ran a first-round RT-PCR on the TCR CDR3 using the HTBI primer set. TCRdb analysed the multiplex PCR reads with MiXCR anew, one entry per CDR3 protein. In the table there are hundreds of thousands of distinct CDR3 sequences, roughly 20% of which are singletons. Diagnostic assessment was based on clinical symptoms, serum thyroxine and TRAb, thyroid ultrasound and orbital computed tomography.

This sequence was found in a man aged 25-45 years with Graves' ophthalmopathy. The chain combines TRBV29-1 with TRBJ2-1, with D unresolved. Input material: blood. The CDR3 DNA sequence: TGCAGCGTTGAAGGCCTAGGGTCCTACAATGAGCAGTTCTTC. Translating it yields CSVEGLGSYNEQFF.